This T cell receptor (beta chain) was sequenced during a study of blood T cell repertoires in COVID-19. Overall study: Material from acute and convalescent COVID-19 was sourced from the United States, Italy and Spain. T cells, B-cell-depleted T cells, or PBMCs supplied cDNA or gDNA.

Assay used: immunoSEQ multiplex PCR; TCRdb lists only in-frame clones, some missing. The sample lists under 30,000 clones, 70% to 90% occurring once. With 2 bases removed from V and 1 base from J, the gap between germline ends came to 12 bases. CDR3 size: 15 residues. Per the germline V gene, CDR1 is SGDLS and CDR2 is YYNGEE. Input material: peripheral blood. This sequence joins TRBV9 and TRBJ1-1; perhaps TRBD1 as D (6 bases). This TCR derives from a human donor with active COVID-19. The donor label of this sample is uncertain. CDR3 nucleotide sequence: TGTGCCAGCAGCGTCCTACAGGGACAGAACACTGAAGCTTTCTTT. Encoded protein: CASSVLQGQNTEAFF.